The rows below give T cell receptor beta chains drawn from one sample of a study of response to subunit inactivated influenza vaccine. MiXCR, applied by TCRdb to the RT-PCR reads, yields one record per CDR3 protein. The sample lists approximately 530,000 distinct CDR3 sequences, less than 10% occurring once. The sample was PBMCs from blood, taken around 25 months after vaccination. The source of these receptors is a man between 50 and 69 years old who received an inactivated influenza vaccine. Both conserved end residues are part of each CDR3. D genes are given only for firm matches. Clone size, where shown, is once, few, many, or a class for clones that have expanded.

v_call: TRBV10-3; clone_size: many; j_call: TRBJ2-7; d_call: TRBD1; cdr3_aa: CAISGETGSPYEQYF; cdr3_nt: TGTGCCATCAGTGGGGAGACAGGGTCGCCCTACGAGCAGTACTTC
v_call: TRBV27; clone_size: NA; j_call: TRBJ2-1; d_call: TRBD1; cdr3_aa: CASRRTGTNEQFF; cdr3_nt: TGTGCCAGCAGGCGGACAGGGACAAATGAGCAGTTCTTC
v_call: TRBV3-1; clone_size: NA; j_call: TRBJ2-7; d_call: TRBD2; cdr3_aa: CASSQDSASGRAKLNEQYF; cdr3_nt: TGTGCCAGCAGCCAAGATTCGGCTAGCGGGAGGGCCAAGCTAAACGAGCAGTACTTC
v_call: TRBV20-1; clone_size: few; j_call: TRBJ2-1; d_call: TRBD2; cdr3_aa: CSASATSEGEQFF; cdr3_nt: TGCAGTGCTAGCGCGACTAGCGAGGGTGAGCAGTTCTTC
v_call: TRBV11-2; clone_size: NA; j_call: TRBJ2-1; d_call: NA; cdr3_aa: CASSLESSFEQFF; cdr3_nt: TGTGCCAGCAGCTTAGAATCTAGCTTTGAGCAGTTCTTC
v_call: TRBV6-1; clone_size: many; j_call: TRBJ1-2; d_call: NA; cdr3_aa: CASSRTRTGGYGYTF; cdr3_nt: TGTGCCAGCAGTCGAACACGGACCGGAGGGTATGGCTACACCTTC
v_call: TRBV5-1; clone_size: few; j_call: TRBJ2-5; d_call: NA; cdr3_aa: CASSVGGPEETQYF; cdr3_nt: TGCGCCAGCAGCGTGGGGGGGCCGGAAGAGACCCAGTACTTC
v_call: TRBV20-1; clone_size: many; j_call: TRBJ2-1; d_call: TRBD2; cdr3_aa: CSAQSGISYNEQFF; cdr3_nt: TGCAGTGCCCAGAGCGGGATCTCCTACAATGAGCAGTTCTTC
v_call: TRBV6-6; clone_size: few; j_call: TRBJ2-7; d_call: NA; cdr3_aa: CATRGDYEQYF; cdr3_nt: TGTGCCACCAGGGGCGACTACGAGCAGTACTTC
v_call: TRBV20-1; clone_size: many; j_call: TRBJ2-5; d_call: NA; cdr3_aa: CSARPSGGRETQYF; cdr3_nt: TGCAGTGCTAGACCCTCGGGGGGCAGAGAGACCCAGTACTTC
v_call: TRBV7-9; clone_size: NA; j_call: TRBJ2-2; d_call: NA; cdr3_aa: CASSSRDSGTGELFF; cdr3_nt: TGTGCCAGCAGCTCGCGGGACTCGGGCACCGGGGAGCTGTTTTTT
v_call: TRBV7-9; clone_size: NA; j_call: TRBJ2-7; d_call: TRBD2; cdr3_aa: CASRGTSGASYEQYF; cdr3_nt: TGTGCCAGCAGAGGGACTAGCGGGGCCTCCTACGAGCAGTACTTC
v_call: TRBV5-1; clone_size: few; j_call: TRBJ2-1; d_call: NA; cdr3_aa: CASSTSGREQFF; cdr3_nt: TGCGCCAGCAGCACCTCAGGGCGCGAGCAGTTCTTC
v_call: TRBV14; clone_size: few; j_call: TRBJ2-3; d_call: TRBD1; cdr3_aa: CASSRYLRTGGSTDTQYF; cdr3_nt: TGTGCCAGCAGCCGATACCTACGTACAGGGGGAAGCACAGATACGCAGTATTTT
v_call: TRBV12-3/TRBV12-4; clone_size: few; j_call: TRBJ2-7; d_call: TRBD1; cdr3_aa: CASSLDRGRVDEQYF; cdr3_nt: TGTGCCAGCAGTTTAGACAGGGGACGAGTGGACGAGCAGTACTTC
v_call: TRBV4-3; clone_size: few; j_call: TRBJ2-7; d_call: TRBD1; cdr3_aa: CASSQGVTGNYEQYF; cdr3_nt: TGCGCCAGCAGCCAAGGAGTGACAGGGAACTACGAGCAGTACTTC
v_call: TRBV12-3/TRBV12-4; clone_size: few; j_call: TRBJ2-3; d_call: NA; cdr3_aa: CASSFQDSTDTQYF; cdr3_nt: TGTGCCAGCAGTTTCCAGGACTCCACAGATACGCAGTATTTT
v_call: TRBV12-3/TRBV12-4; clone_size: many; j_call: TRBJ1-5; d_call: NA; cdr3_aa: CASSLTLGGDQPQHF; cdr3_nt: TGTGCCAGCAGTTTGACCCTTGGTGGGGATCAGCCCCAGCATTTT
v_call: TRBV4-2; clone_size: few; j_call: TRBJ1-4; d_call: NA; cdr3_aa: CASSQELNEKLFF; cdr3_nt: TGTGCCAGCAGCCAAGAACTAAATGAAAAACTGTTTTTT
v_call: TRBV4-3; clone_size: many; j_call: TRBJ2-7; d_call: NA; cdr3_aa: CASSQDQETDSSYEQYF; cdr3_nt: TGCGCCAGCAGCCAAGATCAGGAGACCGATAGCTCCTACGAGCAGTACTTC
v_call: TRBV21-1; clone_size: few; j_call: TRBJ1-3; d_call: NA; cdr3_aa: CASSSFCTGAGNTIYF; cdr3_nt: TGTGCCAGCAGCTCCTTCTGCACAGGGGCTGGAAACACCATATATTTT
v_call: TRBV20-1; clone_size: NA; j_call: TRBJ2-3; d_call: NA; cdr3_aa: CSANRADTQYF; cdr3_nt: TGCAGTGCTAACAGGGCAGATACGCAGTATTTT
v_call: TRBV12-3/TRBV12-4; clone_size: few; j_call: TRBJ2-5; d_call: TRBD2; cdr3_aa: CASSGRGLAAETQYF; cdr3_nt: TGTGCCAGCAGTGGTCGAGGACTAGCTGCCGAGACCCAGTACTTC
v_call: TRBV18; clone_size: many; j_call: TRBJ2-5; d_call: NA; cdr3_aa: CASSPRVGETQYF; cdr3_nt: TGTGCCAGCTCACCCAGGGTAGGAGAGACCCAGTACTTC
v_call: TRBV19; clone_size: few; j_call: TRBJ2-5; d_call: TRBD1; cdr3_aa: CASSPTGGRQTQYF; cdr3_nt: TGTGCCAGTAGCCCCACAGGGGGCAGGCAGACCCAGTACTTC
v_call: TRBV6-5; clone_size: many; j_call: TRBJ1-5; d_call: NA; cdr3_aa: CASSYLGAGTNQPQHF; cdr3_nt: TGTGCCAGCAGTTACTTGGGGGCAGGGACCAATCAGCCCCAGCATTTT
v_call: TRBV9; clone_size: NA; j_call: TRBJ2-2; d_call: TRBD2; cdr3_aa: CASSLQGSGSTGELFF; cdr3_nt: TGTGCCAGCAGCTTACAGGGCAGCGGGAGCACCGGGGAGCTGTTTTTT
v_call: TRBV10-3; clone_size: many; j_call: TRBJ2-7; d_call: TRBD2; cdr3_aa: CAISGGLAYEQYF; cdr3_nt: TGTGCCATCAGTGGGGGACTAGCGTACGAGCAGTACTTC
v_call: TRBV7-9; clone_size: NA; j_call: TRBJ1-3; d_call: NA; cdr3_aa: CASSLGEGNTIYF; cdr3_nt: TGTGCCAGCAGCTTAGGGGAAGGAAACACCATATATTTT
v_call: TRBV9; clone_size: many; j_call: TRBJ2-2; d_call: TRBD2; cdr3_aa: CASSGGLAGSRTGELFF; cdr3_nt: TGTGCCAGCAGCGGCGGACTAGCGGGAAGTCGCACCGGGGAGCTGTTTTTT
v_call: TRBV7-8; clone_size: NA; j_call: TRBJ2-2; d_call: NA; cdr3_aa: CASSLSLDSTNTGELFF; cdr3_nt: TGTGCCAGCAGCTTAAGCTTGGACAGTACGAACACCGGGGAGCTGTTTTTT
v_call: TRBV4-2; clone_size: NA; j_call: TRBJ2-1; d_call: TRBD1; cdr3_aa: CASSLRIVSGGTGGNNEQFF; cdr3_nt: TGTGCCAGCAGCCTAAGGATAGTATCGGGGGGGACAGGGGGTAACAATGAGCAGTTCTTC
v_call: TRBV4-2; clone_size: NA; j_call: TRBJ2-5; d_call: NA; cdr3_aa: CASSQGQKTQETQYF; cdr3_nt: TGTGCCAGCAGCCAAGGACAGAAAACGCAAGAGACCCAGTACTTC
v_call: TRBV28; clone_size: few; j_call: TRBJ2-1; d_call: TRBD2; cdr3_aa: CASSILTGLAGTLFF; cdr3_nt: TGTGCCAGCAGTATCCTAACCGGACTAGCGGGGACTCTGTTCTTC
v_call: TRBV29-1; clone_size: few; j_call: TRBJ2-4; d_call: NA; cdr3_aa: CSAYTLAKNIQYF; cdr3_nt: TGCAGCGCCTACACACTAGCCAAAAACATTCAGTACTTC
v_call: TRBV6-1; clone_size: few; j_call: TRBJ2-5; d_call: NA; cdr3_aa: CASRHRARETQYF; cdr3_nt: TGTGCCAGCAGACACAGGGCGCGAGAGACCCAGTACTTC
v_call: TRBV6-2/TRBV6-3; clone_size: NA; j_call: TRBJ2-7; d_call: NA; cdr3_aa: CASSYSVGVSYEQYF; cdr3_nt: TGTGCCAGCAGTTACTCGGTCGGGGTCTCCTACGAGCAGTACTTC
v_call: TRBV5-5; clone_size: many; j_call: TRBJ2-4; d_call: NA; cdr3_aa: CASSFSDENIQYF; cdr3_nt: TGTGCCAGCAGCTTTTCGGACGAAAACATTCAGTACTTC
v_call: TRBV7-2; clone_size: many; j_call: TRBJ2-5; d_call: NA; cdr3_aa: CASSIKETQYF; cdr3_nt: TGTGCCAGCAGCATCAAAGAGACCCAGTACTTC